Presented here are 6 T cell receptor beta chains from one specimen sequenced in a study of cytomegalovirus exposure and HLA in healthy donors (dated by TCRdb to the late 2010s). The method was the immunoSEQ multiplex PCR assay. A mixture of 60 forward primers for TCR Vbeta segments and 13 reverse primers for TCR Jbeta segments was used in the multiplex PCR. Entries here come from immuneACCESS through TCRdb and include only in-frame sequences with V and J called. Some clones fail to appear in such tables; in the studies checked, an unresolved V gene covers under half of the shortfall, and the cause of the remainder is unknown. The sample includes 110,000 to 150,000 clones, with 80% observed a single time. In total, the top ten clones hold about 1.2% of the sample. The specimen was PBMCs. The receptors originated from a female donor in good health and CMV-seronegative.

The chain is built from TRBV6-5 and TRBJ1-1; unclear D gene. Germline loops: CDR1 MNHEY, CDR2 SVGAGI. CDR3 length equals 13 residues. V was clipped by 2 bases and J by 8 bases, with 12 bases between them. DNA for the CDR3: TGTGCCAGCAGTTACCGTACTCTCGGGGAAGCTTTCTTT. Its translation is CASSYRTLGEAFF.

This clone was seen a few times. The V call is TRBV5-1, the J call TRBJ1-5; D ambiguous. In germline, CDR1 is SGHRS, CDR2 YFSETQ. V lost 1 base and J 1 base, leaving 6 bases between the germline ends. The CDR3 is made up of 14 amino acids. The CDR3 spells CASSLTGSNQPQHF. The DNA for the CDR3 is TGCGCCAGCAGCTTGACGGGGAGCAATCAGCCCCAGCATTTT.

This clone was found once. CDR3 DNA sequence: TGTGCCAGCAGTTCTTGGCAGGGGGACACTGAAGCTTTCTTT. Translating gives CASSSWQGDTEAFF. V and J are TRBV6-6 and TRBJ1-1; 7 nucleotides line up with TRBD1. CDR1 is MNHNY and CDR2 is SVGAGI in the germline V gene (reference sequence). With 4 bases clipped from V and 3 bases from J, the junction kept 5 bases outside the gene matches. The CDR3 is made up of 14 amino acids.

This chain links TRBV6-4 with TRBJ1-4; weak D call: TRBD1 (6 bases). The CDR3 loop spans 18 amino acids. The V end lost 0 bases, the J end lost 4 bases, and 18 bases lay between the germline ends. CDR1 and CDR2 from the germline V gene are MRHNA and SNTAGT. In DNA, the CDR3 is TGTGCCAGCAGTGACTCGAAACCCCCCCAGGGGCATAATGAAAAACTGTTTTTT. This gives the protein CASSDSKPPQGHNEKLFF.

The count of this clone is one. The chain recombines TRBV28 with TRBJ2-5; 7 positions match TRBD2. Looked up from germline, CDR1 is MDHEN and CDR2 is SYDVKM. The CDR3 has 15 residues. Germline trimming cut 3 bases from V and 5 bases from J; bases unmatched to any gene: 9. The CDR3 protein is CASSFFSGGGETQYF. CDR3 nucleotides: TGTGCCAGCAGTTTTTTCTCCGGGGGAGGGGAGACCCAGTACTTC.

This chain connects TRBV11-2 to TRBJ1-2, with 8 bases that match TRBD1. Trimming took 4 bases from V and 5 from J; bases not matched to a gene: 6. CDR3 length equals 14 residues. CDR1 and CDR2 from the germline V gene are SGHAT and FQNNGV. Here the CDR3 DNA reads TGTGCCAGCAGCTCCGGGACAGGCGAATATGGCTACACCTTC. It yields the protein CASSSGTGEYGYTF. Supplemented by reference TRBV11-2 and TRBJ1-2, the full variable domain reads EAGVAQSPRYKIIEKRQSVAFWCNPISGHATLYWYQQILGQGPKLLIQFQNNGVVDDSQLPKDRFSAERLKGVDSTLKIQPAKLEDSAVYLCASSSGTGEYGYTFGSGTRLTVV.